What follows is one T cell receptor (beta chain) and its context. In the original processing: Estimation of nucleated cell counts relied on the amplification of reference gene primers. The method was immunoSEQ multiplex PCR; TCRdb's version includes in-frame clones alone and lacks a portion of them. That table gives V, J and clone size, and the DNA gave D and trimming. The data contain 88,000 or so clones, about 85% of them singletons. This CDR3 comprises 14 residues. Germline V CDR1 and CDR2: GTSNPN, SVGIG (reference sequence). The ends lost 3 bases at V and 2 bases at J; junction bases unmatched: 3. This entry is derived from a study of blood T cell repertoires in COVID-19. Study summary: Collection of acute and convalescent COVID-19 samples took place in the United States, Italy and Spain. In each case, the material was cDNA or gDNA derived from T cells, B-cell-depleted T cells, or PBMCs.

The origin of this receptor is a man between 60 and 75 years old with acute or convalescent COVID-19. Sequenced: peripheral blood. The genes are TRBV30 and TRBJ2-7, with TRBD2 matching 11 bases. CDR3 nucleotide sequence: TGTGCCTGGAGGCGTAGCGGGAGGGCCTACGAGCAGTACTTC. Amino acids: CAWRRSGRAYEQYF.